The clone carrying this T cell receptor beta chain occurred a few times. Antigen specificity is unknown. This CDR3 comprises 15 residues. Germline CDR1 and CDR2: LGHNA and YSLEER. The V end was cut by 0 bases, the J end by 6 bases, with 14 bases between. MiXCR, applied by TCRdb to the RT-PCR reads, yields one record per CDR3 protein. This sample has approximately 530,000 distinct CDR3 sequences, with about 8% found just once. The source of the sample is a study of response to subunit inactivated influenza vaccine. Overall study results and limits: Each seasonal flu vaccination may recruit only limited new T cells, authors suggested.

The sample here was PBMCs from blood, taken less than 25 months after vaccination. This sequence was found in a man between 50 and 75 years old who received an inactivated influenza vaccine. The chain joins TRBV4-3 to TRBJ1-2, with D unclear. The CDR3 nucleotides are TGCGCCAGCAGCCAAGATGGGCGATTAGGCGATGGCTACACCTTC. Translated, it gives CASSQDGRLGDGYTF.